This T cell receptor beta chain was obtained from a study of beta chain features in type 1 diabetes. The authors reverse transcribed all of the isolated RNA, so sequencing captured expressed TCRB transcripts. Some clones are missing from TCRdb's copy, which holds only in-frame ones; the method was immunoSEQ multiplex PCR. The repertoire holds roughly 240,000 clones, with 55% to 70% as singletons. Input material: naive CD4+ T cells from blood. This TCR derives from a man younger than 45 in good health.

The CDR3 coding sequence is TGTGCCAGCAGCTCACGGCCGGGACTAGCGGGCTACAATGAGCAGTTCTTC. Its translation is CASSSRPGLAGYNEQFF. The J gene is TRBJ2-1, the V gene TRBV11-2; 12 bases agree with TRBD2. The junction had 7 bases not matched to a gene; V was cut back by 4 bases and J by 3 bases. The CDR3 extends over 17 amino acids. The germline V gene has CDR1 SGHAT and CDR2 FQNNGV.